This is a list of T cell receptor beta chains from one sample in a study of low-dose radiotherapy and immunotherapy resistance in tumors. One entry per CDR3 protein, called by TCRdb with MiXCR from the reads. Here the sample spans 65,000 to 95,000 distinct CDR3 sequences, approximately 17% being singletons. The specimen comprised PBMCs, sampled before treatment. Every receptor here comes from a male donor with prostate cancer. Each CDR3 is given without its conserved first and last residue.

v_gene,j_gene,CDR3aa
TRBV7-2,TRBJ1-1,ASSLFAIEGGTEAF
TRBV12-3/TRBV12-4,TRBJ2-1,ASSLDSGLAEQF
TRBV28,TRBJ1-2,ASSRISERGYT
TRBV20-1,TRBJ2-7,SAIGQNKNLYEQY
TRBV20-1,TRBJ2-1,SAIPPRYNEQF
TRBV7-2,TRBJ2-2,ASSSTGSTGELF
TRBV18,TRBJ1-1,ASSPPADSNTEAF
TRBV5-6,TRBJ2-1,ASISTGYSYNEQF
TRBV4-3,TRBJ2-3,ASSQDLVRHHSTDTQY
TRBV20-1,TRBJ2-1,SAISYGGNNEQF
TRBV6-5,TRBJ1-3,ASRRTGDSGNTIY
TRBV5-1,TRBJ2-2,ASSSSGRDTGELF
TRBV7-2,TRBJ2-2,ASSAGTGVGTGELF
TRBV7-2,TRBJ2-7,ASTLRVGTGGSYEQY
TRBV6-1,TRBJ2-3,ASSEALLAPSTDTQY
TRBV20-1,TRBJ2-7,SARDFEGVGSYEQY
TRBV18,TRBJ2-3,ASSPPTGPSDTQY
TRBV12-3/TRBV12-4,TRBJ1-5,ASRQGSDQPQH